This passage covers 3 T cell receptor beta chains from one sample sequenced in a study of siplizumab effects on memory and regulatory T cells (dated by TCRdb to about 2019). The method was the immunoSEQ multiplex PCR assay. Drawn from immuneACCESS, this table holds only the in-frame rearrangements with V and J called that TCRdb kept. Clones are partly lost; checked studies trace under half to an unresolved V gene and leave the rest unexplained. In all, the sample holds more than 85,000 clones, and just over 90% of those were seen once. The top ten clones comprise approximately 0.3% of the sample. Sequencing input: CD4+ T cells sorted from blood. The receptor source for this set is a human donor in good health.

The chain employs TRBV5-5 and TRBJ2-3, with no clear D. The CDR3 loop spans 14 amino acids. Trimming removed 0 bases from V and 0 bases from J, with 5 bases in between. Germline V gene lookup returns CDR1 SGHKS and CDR2 YYEKEE (reference sequence). DNA of the CDR3: TGTGCCAGCAGCTTGGGGCCCAGCACAGATACGCAGTATTTT. Amino acid sequence: CASSLGPSTDTQYF.

V usage is TRBV19 and J usage is TRBJ2-7; D is ambiguous. The germline V gene encodes CDR1 LNHDA and CDR2 SQIVND (reference sequence). V was pared by 7 bases and J by 0 bases, with 10 bases between. The CDR3 covers 13 residues. The CDR3 spells CASTGGSSYEQYF. The CDR3 DNA follows: TGTGCCAGTACCGGCGGAAGCTCCTACGAGCAGTACTTC.

The gene calls are TRBV7-3 and TRBJ2-1; 8 bases match TRBD2. Germline assignment: CDR1 SGHTA and CDR2 FQGTGA. The J segment lost 2 bases and the V segment lost 1 base, leaving 4 bases of the junction unmatched. The CDR3 totals 16 residues. CDR3 protein: CASSLRRGGTYNEQFF. The DNA for the CDR3 is TGTGCCAGCAGCTTAAGACGGGGGGGCACCTACAATGAGCAGTTCTTC.